This TCR beta chain was identified in a study of OX40 agonist ivuxolimab in advanced cancers. For the study at large: Ivuxolimab is a fully human IgG2 antibody that activates OX40 (CD134). Checkpoint inhibitors had been given previously to approximately 40% of patients.

Sequencing used immunoSEQ multiplex PCR; TCRdb keeps in-frame clones, though not all of them. The profile covers 59,000 or so clones, with roughly 82% appearing a single time and more than 3.5% taken by the ten largest. The study, taken as a whole, reports: Specificity for antigen went undetermined in the expanded peripheral T cells.

V was pared by 1 base and J by 4 bases, with 8 bases between. CDR3 length: 14 residues. The V gene's germline CDR1 is SGHNT and CDR2 YENEEA. On this clone itself: Its antigen is undetermined.

This clonotype was obtained from an adult with an advanced solid tumor such as melanoma, head and neck, liver or kidney cancer. This specimen was CD4+ or CD8+ T cells sorted from blood, taken in a trial of the OX40 agonist ivuxolimab. The V and J genes are TRBV11-3 and TRBJ2-1; unclear D gene. CDR3: CASSLVGPYNEQFF. DNA of the CDR3: TGTGCCAGCAGCTTAGTAGGGCCGTACAATGAGCAGTTCTTC.